What follows are 7 T cell receptor beta chains derived from one specimen sequenced in a study of tumor and adjacent non-tumor tissue in lung cancer. The template was RNA from unsorted bulk tissue. This non-tumor lung sample came from over 3 cm beyond the tumor edge. A modified ARM-PCR protocol with three rounds of nested PCR amplified TCRbeta. TCRdb independently ran MiXCR on the multiplex PCR reads; one entry per CDR3 protein. The table shows 55,000 to 65,000 distinct CDR3 sequences, with 61% occurring only once. The sample taken for sequencing was distant non-tumor lung tissue. The receptors originated from an older man with non-small cell lung cancer.

A note on this clonotype: Because the CDR3 is missing its conserved closing phenylalanine or tryptophan, this is likely a read error. The rearrangement uses TRBV6-6 and TRBJ2-3, with D possibly being TRBD1 (6 bases). From germline, CDR1 is MNHNY and CDR2 SVGAGI (reference sequence). V lost 2 bases and J lost 4, with 22 bases in between. This CDR3 spans 18 amino acids. The CDR3 region is CASSYLRRDRPRSDTQYL. CDR3 coding DNA: TGTGCCAGCAGTTACCTTCGAAGAGACAGGCCCCGATCAGATACGCAGTATCTT.

This clonotype was detected ten times or more. For the CDR3, the DNA is TGTGCCAGCAGCCAACCCGGGACAGTTAACGGGGAGCTGTTTTTT. Amino acid sequence: CASSQPGTVNGELFF. The chain links TRBV5-5 to TRBJ2-2; 7 positions agree with TRBD1. V lost 4 bases, J lost 7 bases, and 10 bases stayed unmatched. The CDR3 sequence is 15 residues long. CDR1 is SGHKS, CDR2 YYEKEE, per germline (reference sequence). Using reference TRBV5-5 and TRBJ2-2 for the parts outside the CDR3, the full variable domain is DAGVTQSPTHLIKTRGQQVTLRCSPISGHKSVSWYQQVLGQGPQFIFQYYEKEERGRGNFPDRFSARQFPNYSSELNVNALLLGDSALYLCASSQPGTVNGELFFGEGSRLTVL.

Notes on this clonotype: A read error is possible here, since a much larger clone lies one base away. V gene TRBV6-5 combines with J gene TRBJ2-1, with a weak D call TRBD2 (6 bases). Germline V gene data show CDR1 as MNHEY and CDR2 as SVGAGI. CDR3 length: 15 amino acids. Trimming removed 5 bases at V and 6 bases at J, with 17 bases between. DNA of the CDR3: TGTGCCAGCAGTGGCCCCCGGGGGACTTCCAATGAGCAGTTCTTC. Amino acid sequence: CASSGPRGTSNEQFF.

Points on this clonotype: Since a much larger clone is just one base distant, this may be a read error. The gene calls are TRBV7-8 and TRBJ2-7; D tentatively reads TRBD1 or TRBD2 (5 bases each). This CDR3 is built from 14 residues. Trimming removed 5 bases from V and 12 bases from J, with 23 bases in between. Germline loops: CDR1 SGHVS, CDR2 FQNEAQ. CDR3 DNA sequence: TGTGCCAGCAGCCCCCCCGGGGCAGGGAGCTTAGCGTACTTC. It yields the protein CASSPPGAGSLAYF. The full variable domain, completed using reference TRBV7-8 and TRBJ2-7, is GAGVSQSPRYKVAKRGQDVALRCDPISGHVSLFWYQQALGQGPEFLTYFQNEAQLDKSGLPSDRFFAERPEGSVSTLKIQRTQQEDSAVYLCASSPPGAGSLAYFGPGTRLTVT.

This clonotype was seen once. Being one base from a much bigger clone, this may be a read error. This chain connects TRBV5-5 to TRBJ2-1, with D maybe TRBD1 (5 bases). This CDR3 has 19 residues. Trimming cost V 4 bases and J 2 bases, with 25 bases left between them. CDR1 SGHKS and CDR2 YYEKEE come from the germline V gene (reference sequence). This CDR3 is CASSRALPRQRITYNEQFF. The CDR3 DNA follows: TGTGCCAGCAGCCGAGCATTGCCGAGACAGAGGATTACCTACAATGAGCAGTTCTTC.

This clonotype was recorded at least ten times. The V gene is TRBV7-9, the J gene TRBJ1-5; no definite D call. The CDR3 is 14 amino acids. Looked up from germline, CDR1 is SEHNR and CDR2 is FQNEAQ (reference sequence). V lost 0 bases and J lost 4, with 7 bases in between. The CDR3 DNA reads TGTGCCAGCAGCTTAGCCGGGAGGAATCAGCCCCAGCATTTT. This codes for CASSLAGRNQPQHF.

To note about this clonotype: This clone may be a read error of a much larger clone one base away. This chain uses TRBV10-2 with TRBJ2-5, with D maybe TRBD2 (6 bases). This CDR3 has 14 amino acids. CDR1 is WSHSY, CDR2 SAAADI, per germline. V was pared by 7 bases and J by 6 bases, with 18 bases between. CDR3 sequence reads: CASNVAGPKKTQYF. For the CDR3, the DNA is TGCGCCAGCAATGTTGCGGGGCCCAAAAAGACCCAGTACTTC.